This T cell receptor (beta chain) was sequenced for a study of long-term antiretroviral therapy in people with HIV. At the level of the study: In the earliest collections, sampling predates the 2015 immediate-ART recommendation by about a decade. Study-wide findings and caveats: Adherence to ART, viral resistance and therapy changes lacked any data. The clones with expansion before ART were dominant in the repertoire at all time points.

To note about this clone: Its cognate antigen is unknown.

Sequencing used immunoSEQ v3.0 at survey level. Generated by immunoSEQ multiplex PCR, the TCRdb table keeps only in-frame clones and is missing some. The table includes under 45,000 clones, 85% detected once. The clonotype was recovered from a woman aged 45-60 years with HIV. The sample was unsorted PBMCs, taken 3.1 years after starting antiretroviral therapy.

Written as DNA, the CDR3 is TGTGCCAGTAGTGCCGGACAGGGAGAAGGCTACACCTTC. Its protein is CASSAGQGEGYTF. V and J are TRBV19 and TRBJ1-2; 8 bases line up with TRBD1. The ends lost 5 bases at V and 8 bases at J; junction bases unmatched: 7. This CDR3 is built from 13 residues. The germline CDR1 and CDR2 sequences are LNHDA and SQIVND (reference sequence).